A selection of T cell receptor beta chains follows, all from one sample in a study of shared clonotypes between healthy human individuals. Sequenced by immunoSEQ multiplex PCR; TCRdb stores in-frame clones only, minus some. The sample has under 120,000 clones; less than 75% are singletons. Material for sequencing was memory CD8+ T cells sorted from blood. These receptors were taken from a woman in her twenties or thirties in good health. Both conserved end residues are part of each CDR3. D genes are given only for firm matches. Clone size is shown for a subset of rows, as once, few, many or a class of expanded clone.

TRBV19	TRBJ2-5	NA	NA	CASSIRHQETQYF	TGTGCCAGTAGTATTAGACACCAAGAGACCCAGTACTTC
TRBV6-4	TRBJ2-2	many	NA	CASSESSTGELFF	TGTGCCAGCAGTGAAAGTAGCACCGGGGAGCTGTTTTTT
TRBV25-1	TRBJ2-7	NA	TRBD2	CASSASPGGDGKSYEQYF	TGTGCCAGCAGTGCGTCTCCTGGGGGGGACGGGAAATCCTACGAGCAGTACTTC
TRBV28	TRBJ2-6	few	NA	CASSLLSGDGANVLTF	TGTGCCAGCAGTTTACTTTCCGGGGACGGGGCCAACGTCCTGACTTTC
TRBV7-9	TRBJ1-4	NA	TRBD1	CASSITSGGREKLFF	TGTGCCAGCAGCATAACTTCAGGGGGCAGAGAAAAACTGTTTTTT
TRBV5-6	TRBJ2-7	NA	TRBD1	CASSPGQGSYEQYF	TGTGCCAGCAGCCCTGGACAGGGTTCGTACGAGCAGTACTTC
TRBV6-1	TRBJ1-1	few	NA	CASSWTDNTEAFF	TGTGCCAGCAGTTGGACAGATAACACTGAAGCTTTCTTT
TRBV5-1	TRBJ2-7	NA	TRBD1	CASSLRTGVHEQYF	TGCGCCAGCAGCTTGCGTACAGGGGTGCACGAGCAGTACTTC
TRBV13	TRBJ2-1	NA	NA	CASELSGGLAEAEQFF	TGTGCCAGCGAACTATCCGGAGGGCTAGCCGAGGCTGAGCAGTTCTTC
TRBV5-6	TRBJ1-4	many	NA	CASSLEQGGEKLFF	TGTGCCAGCAGCTTGGAGCAGGGCGGGGAAAAACTGTTTTTT
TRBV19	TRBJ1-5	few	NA	CASSMGQGSQPQHF	TGTGCCAGTAGTATGGGCCAGGGGAGCCAGCCCCAGCATTTT
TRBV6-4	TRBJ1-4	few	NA	CASRSEGMDEKLFF	TGTGCCAGCAGGTCGGAGGGGATGGATGAAAAACTGTTTTTT
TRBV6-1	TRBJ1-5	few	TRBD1	CASSGDRILNQPQHF	TGTGCCAGCAGTGGGGACAGGATATTGAATCAGCCCCAGCATTTT
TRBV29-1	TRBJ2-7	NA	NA	CSTSGGGYEQYF	TGCAGCACATCCGGAGGGGGCTACGAGCAGTACTTC
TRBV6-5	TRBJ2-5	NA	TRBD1	CASSWTGGIETQYF	TGTGCCAGCAGCTGGACAGGGGGAATAGAGACCCAGTACTTC
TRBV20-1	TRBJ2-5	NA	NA	CSARGKETQYF	TGCAGTGCTAGAGGGAAGGAGACCCAGTACTTC
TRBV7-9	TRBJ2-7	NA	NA	CASSTQGGDEQYF	TGTGCCAGCAGCACCCAAGGGGGGGACGAGCAGTACTTC
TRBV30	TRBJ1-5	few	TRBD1	CAWSHDREAQPQHF	TGTGCCTGGAGCCACGACAGGGAGGCTCAGCCCCAGCATTTT
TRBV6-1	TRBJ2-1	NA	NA	CASSETTRQYNEQFF	TGTGCCAGCAGTGAAACGACTAGGCAGTACAATGAGCAGTTCTTC
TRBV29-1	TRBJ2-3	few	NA	CSVARTSTDTQYF	TGCAGCGTTGCCAGAACTAGCACAGATACGCAGTATTTT